This TCR beta chain stems from a study of human CD8 memory T cell subsets. The CDR3 runs to 13 residues. The germline gives CDR1 MNHNS, CDR2 SASEGT. For this clonotype: The antigen remains undetermined.

Study-wide findings and caveats: When compared with each other, stem-like memory and precursor exhausted T cell repertoires showed minimal overlap.

It was by negative magnetic separation that total CD8+ T cells were enriched. The authors drew RNA from duplicate vials of fewer than 180,000 sorted CD8+ T cells per subset. A UMI-labeled 5' RACE approach was the method that produced the TCR beta libraries. TCRdb re-called the 5' RACE reads and gives one entry per CDR3 protein, without DNA. Its table records 5,500 to 9,000 distinct CDR3 sequences. The specimen sequenced was CD8+ T cells from PBMCs. The rearrangement links TRBV6-1 to TRBJ1-5. The TCR sequence derives from a human donor in good health. The CDR3 reads CASSEDGNQPQHF.